This T cell receptor beta chain emerged from a study of T-cell memory formation after mild COVID-19. A note on this clonotype: The antigen is unknown.

General observations from the study: The SARS-CoV-2 specificity of second-wave clones reaching peak at day 37 remained unverified.

From 5'RACE with constant-segment primers came TCR alpha and TCR beta cDNA libraries that carried sample barcodes and UMIs. TCRdb fed the 5' RACE reads into MiXCR, producing one record per CDR3 protein. Seen here are 500,000 to 650,000 distinct CDR3 sequences, about 20% observed once, and the top ten hold roughly 9.1%. The germline V gene has CDR1 KGHDR and CDR2 SFDVKD. The CDR3 loop spans 14 amino acids. V was pared by 4 bases and J by 5 bases, with 4 bases of the junction left unmatched. The source is an adult woman who had mild COVID-19 (a few samples of this study predate the infection). Cell type and time point are not known. The sample was PBMCs or a T cell subset sorted from them (not recorded which). The rearrangement joins TRBV24-1 to TRBJ2-1, with 7 bases lining up with TRBD1. The CDR3 region is CATSDPGQNNEQFF. The CDR3 region has the DNA TGTGCCACCAGTGACCCGGGACAGAACAATGAGCAGTTCTTC.